These 23 T cell receptor beta chains share one sample of origin, sequenced in a study of long-term antiretroviral therapy in people with HIV. An immunoSEQ assay, version v3.0, was performed at survey level. Clones were read by immunoSEQ multiplex PCR, and TCRdb kept only the in-frame ones, dropping some. The repertoire holds 25,000 or so clones, with about 88% as singletons. Sequences were derived from unsorted PBMCs, sampled 1.9 years after starting antiretroviral therapy. All receptors derive from a woman in her 30s with HIV.

The gene calls are TRBV14 and TRBJ1-1; D is unresolved. Per germline, CDR1 SGHDN and CDR2 FVKESK. V lost 5 bases, J lost 6 bases, and 16 bases lay in between. The CDR3 is 14 residues long. The CDR3 here is CASSYIEGSAEAFF. CDR3 DNA: TGTGCCAGCAGCTATATAGAGGGAAGCGCTGAAGCTTTCTTT.

The chain carries TRBV5-6 and TRBJ1-5; no clear D gene. Germline-derived CDR1 and CDR2 are SGHDT and YYEEEE. The CDR3 sequence is 13 residues long. V lost 0 bases and J lost 5, with 6 bases in between. CDR3 residues: CASSLGQDQPQHF. CDR3 in DNA: TGTGCCAGCAGCTTGGGTCAAGATCAGCCCCAGCATTTT.

The rearrangement uses TRBV7-9 and TRBJ1-1; D gene ambiguous. The CDR3 loop spans 13 amino acids. The V and J ends lost 3 bases and 5 bases respectively, with 10 bases between them. Looked up from germline, CDR1 is SEHNR and CDR2 is FQNEAQ (reference sequence). The CDR3 spells CASSLGFGTEAFF. CDR3 nucleotides: TGTGCCAGCAGCTTGGGGTTCGGGACTGAAGCTTTCTTT.

The chain is built from TRBV6-1 and TRBJ1-5; maybe TRBD1 (6 bases). V was trimmed by 1 base and J by 5 bases, leaving 12 bases between them. This CDR3 is 15 amino acids long. Germline values: CDR1 MNHNS, CDR2 SASEGT. CDR3 nucleotides: TGTGCCAGCAGTGAAGAGGGACATCCCTATCAGCCCCAGCATTTT. Its protein is CASSEEGHPYQPQHF.

The chain links TRBV7-9 to TRBJ1-4; possible D gene TRBD1, 6 bases. The CDR3 sequence is 11 residues long. Germline V gene lookup returns CDR1 SEHNR and CDR2 FQNEAQ (reference sequence). V dropped 6 bases and J dropped 13 bases, with 12 bases sitting between them. Written as DNA, the CDR3 is TGTGCCAGCAGTTTGGTGGACAGACTGTTTTTT. Encoded protein: CASSLVDRLFF.

This clone appeared once. The chain links TRBV7-2 to TRBJ1-3, with TRBD1 matching 7 bases. Losses at the gene ends were 6 bases for V and 0 bases for J; bases not matched to a gene: 5. CDR3 length: 15 amino acids. The germline CDR1 and CDR2 sequences are SGHTA and FQGNSA. DNA for the CDR3: TGTGCCAGCAGTCACAGGGGCGGCTCTGGAAACACCATATATTTT. Translating it yields CASSHRGGSGNTIYF.

The rearrangement joins TRBV27 to TRBJ2-7, with D possibly matching TRBD1 (6 bases). This CDR3 region has 13 residues. Trimming pared 6 bases from V and 3 bases from J, leaving 12 bases between. Germline loops: CDR1 MNHEY, CDR2 SMNVEV (reference sequence). In DNA, the CDR3 is TGTGCCAGCAGCACGGGACAAAGCTACGAGCAGTACTTC. This encodes CASSTGQSYEQYF.

CDR3 loop: CASSQVQYQGGEEKLFF. The CDR3 DNA reads as TGCGCCAGCAGCCAAGTCCAATACCAGGGAGGCGAGGAAAAACTGTTTTTT. The V and J genes are TRBV4-1 and TRBJ1-4, with D perhaps TRBD1 (5 bases). CDR3 length: 17 amino acids. V lost 1 base and J lost 8, with 20 bases in between. Germline V gives CDR1 MGHRA, CDR2 YSYEKL.

In regard to this clone: The same CDR3 is also encoded by other DNA sequences in this sample. CDR3 region: CATKDSLYEQYF. The CDR3 DNA is TGTGCCACAAAAGACAGTCTCTACGAGCAGTACTTC. The rearrangement uses TRBV10-3 and TRBJ2-7, with TRBD1 as a possible D gene (5 bases). The V end lost 10 bases, the J end lost 3 bases, and 13 bases lay between the germline ends. The CDR3 loop spans 12 amino acids. Per the germline V gene, CDR1 is ENHRY and CDR2 is SYGVKD.

This rearrangement joins TRBV9 to TRBJ2-3; D is uncertain. This CDR3 has 15 residues. V lost 4 bases to trimming and J lost 1 base, with 13 bases between them. Per germline, CDR1 SGDLS and CDR2 YYNGEE. CDR3 amino acids: CASSPSATGTDTQYF. CDR3 nucleotides: TGTGCCAGCAGCCCGTCCGCGACCGGCACAGATACGCAGTATTTT.

V usage is TRBV11-2 and J usage is TRBJ2-1, with 9 positions matching TRBD2. This CDR3 is 15 amino acids long. J was trimmed by 7 bases and V by 2 bases; bases with no gene match: 6. Germline CDR1 SGHAT, CDR2 FQNNGV. The CDR3 loop reads CASSLSAGGFNEQFF. The DNA for the CDR3 is TGTGCCAGCAGCTTATCGGCGGGGGGGTTTAATGAGCAGTTCTTC.

The chain uses TRBV4-2 and TRBJ1-2, with a weak D call TRBD1 (5 bases). CDR1 is LGHNA, CDR2 YNFKEQ, per germline. V was cut by 2 bases and J by 2 bases, with 15 bases left in between. The CDR3 covers 16 residues. CDR3 loop: CASSQLSGTLNYGYTF. CDR3 coding DNA: TGTGCCAGCAGCCAACTATCCGGGACCTTAAACTATGGCTACACCTTC.

The rearrangement links TRBV6-1 to TRBJ2-5; D may be TRBD2 (6 bases). The germline CDR1 and CDR2 sequences are MNHNS and SASEGT. The V end lost 9 bases, the J end lost 1 base, and 15 bases lay between the germline ends. This CDR3 has 14 residues. The DNA of the CDR3 is TGTGCCAGTGATTTGATGGGGGGCCAAGAGACCCAGTACTTC. Its protein product is CASDLMGGQETQYF.

This clone was recorded once. The chain links TRBV27 to TRBJ2-5; D might be TRBD1 (6 bases). The CDR3 loop spans 12 amino acids. Trimming stripped 9 bases from V and 4 bases from J, with 12 bases between. Germline V gene data show CDR1 as MNHEY and CDR2 as SMNVEV (reference sequence). The CDR3 bases are TGTGCCAGGGGGGCCAGGGGAGAGACCCAGTACTTC. It is translated as CARGARGETQYF.

This chain connects TRBV18 to TRBJ1-4; a possible D gene is TRBD1 (5 bases). The germline gives CDR1 KGHSH, CDR2 LQKENI. V was shortened by 5 bases and J by 4 bases, with 20 bases between the two germline ends. This CDR3 has 17 residues. The CDR3 DNA sequence: TGTGCCAGCTCAACATCATGGAGCGCAGGGAATAATGAAAAACTGTTTTTT. Protein sequence: CASSTSWSAGNNEKLFF.

This clone was detected only a few times. The CDR3 does not end in the conserved phenylalanine or tryptophan, so this is likely a read error. The DNA is left out, because the CDR3 cannot be placed on it with certainty; the CDR3 is given as TCRdb lists it. J is TRBJ1-2 and V is TRBV5-6; TRBD1, as called in the table, went unchecked against the DNA. A total of 13 residues make up the CDR3, ends included. The germline V gene encodes CDR1 SGHDT and CDR2 YYEEEE. The CDR3 is CASSLVGAGLAVL.

The chain couples TRBV5-6 to TRBJ2-7, with 8 bases fitting TRBD1. V dropped 4 bases and J dropped 6; count of bases not matched to a gene: 15. The germline gives CDR1 SGHDT, CDR2 YYEEEE. This CDR3 is 16 amino acids long. The CDR3 here is CASSLRGTGFPGEQYV. The CDR3 nucleotides read TGTGCCAGCAGCCTCCGGGGGACAGGTTTTCCGGGCGAGCAGTACGTC.

This sequence joins TRBV2 and TRBJ1-5, with D unclear. Trimming took off 6 bases at V and 5 bases at J, with 14 bases between the two ends. Germline V lookup: CDR1 SNHLY, CDR2 FYNNEI. This CDR3 region has 14 residues. The CDR3 bases are TGTGCCAGCAGCCCCTGGACGGGAGATCAGCCCCAGCATTTT. Amino acid sequence: CASSPWTGDQPQHF.

The chain joins TRBV5-6 to TRBJ2-5, with D maybe TRBD1 (6 bases). Trimming took 6 bases from V and 1 from J, leaving 10 bases between them. CDR1 is SGHDT, CDR2 YYEEEE, per germline. This CDR3 comprises 13 residues. CDR3 sequence (DNA): TGTGCCAGCAACCAGGGGACCCAAGAGACCCAGTACTTC. It codes for CASNQGTQETQYF.

CDR3 in amino acids: CASSATNYEQYV. The CDR3 DNA sequence: TGTGCCAGCAGTGCGACTAACTACGAGCAGTACGTC. V usage is TRBV2 and J usage is TRBJ2-7, with TRBD2 as a possible D gene (5 bases). Looked up from germline, CDR1 is SNHLY and CDR2 is FYNNEI. The CDR3 is 12 residues long. V was clipped by 4 bases and J by 3 bases, with 7 bases between them.

This chain uses TRBV5-6 with TRBJ2-7, with 7 bases aligning to TRBD1. The germline CDR1 and CDR2 sequences are SGHDT and YYEEEE. The CDR3 runs 14 residues. V trimming: 4 bases; J trimming: 6 bases; junction bases outside the gene matches: 10. CDR3 coding DNA: TGTGCCAGCAGCCGGGATACAGGGGTTAGCGAGCAGTACTTC. Its translation: CASSRDTGVSEQYF.

The J gene is TRBJ2-3, the V gene TRBV7-8, with 8 bases identical to TRBD2. V lost 1 base to trimming and J lost 0 bases; unmatched junction nucleotides: 6. Germline V gives CDR1 SGHVS, CDR2 FQNEAQ. CDR3 size: 17 residues. CDR3 nucleotides: TGTGCCAGCAGCTTAGGGGTAGCGGGACTAAGCACAGATACGCAGTATTTT. This codes for CASSLGVAGLSTDTQYF.

J is TRBJ2-6 and V is TRBV6-1; TRBD2 might be the D (6 bases). Trimming left V 2 bases short and J 2 bases short, with 10 bases between. The germline V gene has CDR1 MNHNS and CDR2 SASEGT. The CDR3 length is 16 residues. The CDR3 nucleotides are TGTGCCAGCAGTGAAAGGCCGGGGGCTGGGGCCAACGTCCTGACTTTC. Its translation is CASSERPGAGANVLTF.